These 18 T cell receptor beta chains were all obtained from the same sample, sequenced in a study of blood T cell repertoires in COVID-19. The table came from immunoSEQ multiplex PCR; TCRdb's copy has only in-frame clones and leaves some out. Here the sample spans approximately 400,000 clones, under 85% being singletons. Sample: PBMCs or T cells enriched from blood (not recorded which). Receptors were obtained from a woman in her 50s who had recovered from COVID-19.

The chain recombines TRBV25-1 with TRBJ1-3, with 8 bases lining up with TRBD1. J lost 3 bases, V lost 9 bases, and 4 bases had no gene match. CDR1 is MGHDK, CDR2 SYGVNS, per germline. CDR3 length: 13 amino acids. The CDR3 protein is CASADRVGNTIYF. The CDR3 bases are TGTGCCAGTGCGGACAGGGTTGGAAACACCATATATTTT.

This clone is a singleton in its sample. The junction departs from the called germline gene at one end, perhaps through a read error. V and J are TRBV6-2 or TRBV6-3 and TRBJ2-1; D might be TRBD1 (5 bases). The CDR3 spans 12 residues. The germline V gene has CDR1 MNHEY and CDR2 SVGEGT. The CDR3 loop reads CASSYVGGQGLF. The CDR3 nucleotides are TGTGCCAGCAGTTACGTCGGTGGGCAGGGCCTCTTC.

The genes are TRBV5-1 and TRBJ2-3, with TRBD1 as a possible D gene (7 bases). This CDR3 is built from 14 residues. Germline CDR1 SGHRS, CDR2 YFSETQ. The V gene lost 0 bases and the J gene lost 5 bases, with 10 bases spanning the gap. The CDR3 DNA sequence: TGCGCCAGCAGCTTGGACAGGGGAGGAGATACGCAGTATTTT. It translates to CASSLDRGGDTQYF.

This sequence joins TRBV27 and TRBJ1-1; the D gene is possibly TRBD1 (6 bases). The CDR3 is made up of 14 amino acids. V was pared by 2 bases and J by 4 bases, with 11 bases between. Germline CDR1 reads MNHEY; CDR2 reads SMNVEV (reference sequence). The CDR3 nucleotides read TGTGCCAGCAGTTTAAAGGGGGGGAGCACTGAAGCTTTCTTT. Protein: CASSLKGGSTEAFF.

J is TRBJ1-1 and V is TRBV28; D may be TRBD1 (6 bases). This CDR3 is built from 12 residues. The V end lost 6 bases, the J end lost 13 bases, and 18 bases lay between the germline ends. Germline V gene data show CDR1 as MDHEN and CDR2 as SYDVKM. CDR3 sequence: CASSSRDIKGFF. The CDR3 DNA is TGTGCCAGCAGCTCACGGGACATTAAGGGTTTCTTT.

The chain is built from TRBV15 and TRBJ1-2; 7 nucleotides agree with TRBD1. Per germline, CDR1 LNHNV and CDR2 YYDKDF (reference sequence). J was trimmed by 5 bases and V by 5 bases; bases with no gene match: 23. CDR3 length: 19 residues. The CDR3 nucleotides read TGTGCCACCAGCGGTGATGTAATAAAGGGGGCCGTAACTCTTTATGGCTACACCTTC. Translation gives CATSGDVIKGAVTLYGYTF.

This clone has a single count. The V and J genes are TRBV5-1 and TRBJ2-5; 10 nucleotides match TRBD2. Germline CDR1 reads SGHRS; CDR2 reads YFSETQ. The CDR3 has 17 residues. Trimming removed 4 bases from V and 10 bases from J; junction bases left unmatched: 19. This CDR3 reads CASSHNEARLAGVGQYF. The DNA for the CDR3 is TGCGCCAGCAGCCACAACGAAGCGAGACTAGCGGGTGTTGGCCAGTACTTC. The full variable domain, rest sourced from reference TRBV5-1 and TRBJ2-5, is KAGVTQTPRYLIKTRGQQVTLSCSPISGHRSVSWYQQTPGQGLQFLFEYFSETQRNKGNFPGRFSGRQFSNSRSEMNVSTLELGDSALYLCASSHNEARLAGVGQYFGPGTRLLVL.

The chain couples TRBV7-9 to TRBJ2-5; D is perhaps TRBD1 (6 bases). The CDR3 runs 16 residues. V lost 3 bases and J lost 2, with 16 bases in between. CDR1 and CDR2 from the germline V gene are SEHNR and FQNEAQ (reference sequence). CDR3 protein: CASSLILQGRQETQYF. As DNA, the CDR3 is TGTGCCAGCAGCTTGATATTACAGGGCCGGCAAGAGACCCAGTACTTC.

The J gene is TRBJ1-4, the V gene TRBV6-5, with D perhaps matching TRBD1 (6 bases). Trimming stripped 5 bases from V and 7 bases from J, with 14 bases between. The CDR3 is 14 amino acids. Germline CDR1 and CDR2: MNHEY and SVGAGI. CDR3 nucleotides: TGTGCCAGCAGTCTTAACATAGGGGGTGAAAAACTGTTTTTT. Translation gives CASSLNIGGEKLFF.

This chain connects TRBV6-2 or TRBV6-3 to TRBJ2-7; 8 positions match TRBD2. Germline CDR1 MNHEY, CDR2 SVGEGT. The length of the CDR3 is 15 residues. Unmatched junction bases numbered 8, after V lost 5 bases and J lost 2 bases. For the CDR3, the DNA is TGTGCCAGCAGTAAAAGCGGGAGTATCACCTACGAGCAGTACTTC. It specifies CASSKSGSITYEQYF.

The chain uses TRBV15 and TRBJ1-1; weak D call: TRBD1 (6 bases). CDR1 LNHNV and CDR2 YYDKDF come from the germline V gene (reference sequence). Trimming took off 5 bases at V and 4 bases at J, with 11 bases between the two ends. This CDR3 spans 13 amino acids. CDR3: CATSRGASTEAFF. The CDR3 DNA sequence: TGTGCCACCAGCCGGGGGGCGAGCACTGAAGCTTTCTTT.

V usage is TRBV4-3 and J usage is TRBJ1-1, with a tentative D call TRBD1 (5 bases). V was trimmed by 2 bases and J by 4 bases, leaving 17 bases between them. CDR3 length: 16 residues. Germline assignment: CDR1 LGHNA and CDR2 YSLEER. CDR3 amino acids: CASSQNQGVGGTEAFF. The CDR3 nucleotides are TGCGCCAGCAGCCAAAACCAAGGGGTGGGAGGCACTGAAGCTTTCTTT.

J is TRBJ2-4 and V is TRBV12-2; TRBD2 is the table's D call, not checked against the DNA. TRBV12-2 is classified as a pseudogene. This CDR3 has 18 residues. The CDR3 sequence is CASRPPWPSGSVQNIQYF. CDR3 DNA sequence: TGTGCAAGTCGCCCCCCCTGGCCCAGCGGATCGGTCCAAAACATTCAGTACTTC.

The CDR3: CASSSPNLGDRVFHQPQHF. The DNA for the CDR3 is TGTGCCAGCAGCTCACCCAATCTGGGGGACAGGGTTTTCCATCAGCCCCAGCATTTT. The rearrangement joins TRBV28 to TRBJ1-5; the match to TRBD1 covers 9 bases. The CDR3 has 19 amino acids. V shed 6 bases, J shed 5 bases, and the junction held 20 bases outside the gene matches. From germline, CDR1 is MDHEN and CDR2 SYDVKM.

The count of this clone is one. The V and J genes are TRBV3-1 (or the pseudogene TRBV3-2) and TRBJ1-4, with D perhaps matching TRBD1 (6 bases). Trimming cost V 4 bases and J 7 bases, with 16 bases left between them. The CDR3 consists of 15 residues. The germline gives CDR1 LGHDT, CDR2 YNNKEL (reference sequence). The CDR3 protein is CASSRSGAGGEKLFF. The CDR3 region has the DNA TGTGCCAGCAGCCGTTCAGGGGCTGGTGGTGAAAAACTGTTTTTT.

The genes are TRBV6-5 and TRBJ1-2, with D hard to call. V lost 6 bases and J lost 0, with 11 bases in between. Germline CDR1 MNHEY, CDR2 SVGAGI. The CDR3 contains 14 residues. For the CDR3, the DNA is TGTGCCAGCAGGGCAGCCGGGTCTAACTATGGCTACACCTTC. The encoded protein is CASRAAGSNYGYTF.

The V and J genes are TRBV5-1 and TRBJ1-1; D remains unclear. Trimming stripped 4 bases from V and 1 base from J, with 17 bases between. Germline values: CDR1 SGHRS, CDR2 YFSETQ. The CDR3 totals 16 residues. The CDR3 region is CASSTGPRRENTEAFF. CDR3 nucleotides: TGCGCCAGCAGCACCGGGCCCCGTCGGGAGAACACTGAAGCTTTCTTT.

The CDR3 loop reads CASSQQGGYGYTF. CDR3 in DNA: TGTGCCAGCAGCCAACAAGGGGGCTATGGCTACACCTTC. This sequence joins TRBV14 and TRBJ1-2; possibly TRBD1 for D (6 bases). The CDR3 is 13 residues long. Germline V gene sequence: CDR1 SGHDN, CDR2 FVKESK. V shed 2 bases and J shed 4 bases, with 8 bases lying between them.